Following are 4 T cell receptor beta chains from one sample sequenced in a study of shared clonotypes between healthy human individuals. Only in-frame clones appear in the TCRdb table, and some are missing; sequencing was by immunoSEQ multiplex PCR. Of about 1.1 million clones in the sample, 75% to 85% are singletons; the top ten hold more than 0.45%. The sample consisted of memory CD4+ T cells from PBMCs. The subset denotes: CD45RA-negative fraction. Receptors originate from a man between 18 and 35 years old in good health. Some clones in this sample may be carry-over from other donors' samples.

This rearrangement joins TRBV7-9 to TRBJ2-5; 14 bases match TRBD2. Germline trimming cut 3 bases from V and 5 bases from J; bases unmatched to any gene: 8. The V gene's germline CDR1 is SEHNR and CDR2 FQNEAQ (reference sequence). This CDR3 has 17 amino acids. CDR3 nucleotides: TGTGCCAGCAGCTTCCGACTAGCGGGAGGGCCTCGGGAGACCCAGTACTTC. Translated, it gives CASSFRLAGGPRETQYF.

J is TRBJ1-1 and V is TRBV6-5, with unresolved D. The CDR3 has 11 residues. Germline V gives CDR1 MNHEY, CDR2 SVGAGI. The ends were cut back, 7 bases at V and 1 base at J, with 4 bases in the middle. In DNA, the CDR3 is TGTGCCAGCAATGGGAACACTGAAGCTTTCTTT. Translating it yields CASNGNTEAFF.

Comment on this clone: The same CDR3 can be traced to other DNA sequences in this sample. This rearrangement joins TRBV18 to TRBJ1-1, with a weak D call TRBD1 (6 bases). This CDR3 comprises 13 residues. Germline CDR1 KGHSH, CDR2 LQKENI. Trimming took off 3 bases at V and 3 bases at J, with 8 bases between the two ends. The chain's CDR3 is CASSPNRDTEAFF. As DNA, the CDR3 is TGTGCCAGCTCACCTAACAGGGACACTGAAGCTTTCTTT.

V is TRBV27 and J is TRBJ2-2, with 13 bases identical to TRBD2. Germline V gives CDR1 MNHEY, CDR2 SMNVEV (reference sequence). This CDR3 has 16 amino acids. Unmatched junction bases numbered 8, after V lost 0 bases and J lost 13 bases. CDR3 sequence (DNA): TGTGCCAGCAGTTTATCGGGACTAGCGGGAACGTGGGGGCTGTTTTTT. Amino acid sequence: CASSLSGLAGTWGLFF.